Listed below are T cell receptor beta chains from one sample, sequenced in a study of blood T cell repertoires in COVID-19. The data were produced by immunoSEQ multiplex PCR, yet TCRdb's version contains in-frame clones alone and is incomplete. Of under 250,000 clones detected, roughly 82% appear once; the ten largest clones hold roughly 13%. Source material: peripheral blood. The receptors come from a human donor in a cohort sampled during active COVID-19. CDR3s include the opening cysteine and the closing phenylalanine or tryptophan. The order of the fields is D gene, J gene, V gene, clone size, CDR3 DNA, CDR3 protein. D genes are given only for firm matches. For some rows the clone size is stated as once, few or many, or as a class when expanded; others skip it.

d_gene: -; j_gene: TRBJ2-2; v_gene: TRBV19; abundance: few; CDR3nt: TGTGCCAGTAGGGGCGGGGCGGGCGCGAACACCGGGGAGCTGTTTTTT; CDR3aa: CASRGGAGANTGELFF
d_gene: -; j_gene: TRBJ1-3; v_gene: TRBV6-6; abundance: -; CDR3nt: TGTGCCAGCACCGAGAGGGGAGGGTTGGGAAACACCATATATTTT; CDR3aa: CASTERGGLGNTIYF
d_gene: -; j_gene: TRBJ1-1; v_gene: TRBV30; abundance: -; CDR3nt: TGTGCCTGGAGACCGGACAGATTGAACACTGAAGCTTTCTTT; CDR3aa: CAWRPDRLNTEAFF
d_gene: TRBD2; j_gene: TRBJ2-1; v_gene: TRBV24-1; abundance: -; CDR3nt: TGTGCCACCAGTGATAGCTGGGGGGGCAATGAGCAGTTCTTC; CDR3aa: CATSDSWGGNEQFF
d_gene: TRBD1; j_gene: TRBJ1-5; v_gene: TRBV30; abundance: -; CDR3nt: TGTGCCTGGAATGGACAGGGGAGGAATCAGCCCCAGCATTTT; CDR3aa: CAWNGQGRNQPQHF
d_gene: TRBD1; j_gene: TRBJ1-2; v_gene: TRBV5-1; abundance: -; CDR3nt: TGCGCCAGCAGCCCCGGACAGGCAACCCTTCATGGCTACACCTTC; CDR3aa: CASSPGQATLHGYTF
d_gene: -; j_gene: TRBJ2-7; v_gene: TRBV18; abundance: -; CDR3nt: TGTGCCAGCTCACCACCGGGTAACAGGGCGGTCTACGAGCAGTACTTC; CDR3aa: CASSPPGNRAVYEQYF
d_gene: TRBD1; j_gene: TRBJ1-5; v_gene: TRBV28; abundance: -; CDR3nt: TGTGCCAGCAGTTTATATTTGGCAACCTTGGGACAGGTGAAGAATCAGCCCCAGCATTTT; CDR3aa: CASSLYLATLGQVKNQPQHF
d_gene: -; j_gene: TRBJ2-7; v_gene: TRBV15; abundance: -; CDR3nt: TGTGCCACCAGCACCTTTCTATTCCCCGAGCAGTACTTC; CDR3aa: CATSTFLFPEQYF
d_gene: TRBD1; j_gene: TRBJ2-2; v_gene: TRBV25-1; abundance: -; CDR3nt: TGTGCCAGCAGTGAATCCCCTCGGACAGGGGATACCACCGGGGAGCTGTTTTTT; CDR3aa: CASSESPRTGDTTGELFF
d_gene: -; j_gene: TRBJ2-1; v_gene: TRBV18; abundance: -; CDR3nt: TGTGCCAGCTCACCACCCATCGGGGGTGAGCAGTTCTTC; CDR3aa: CASSPPIGGEQFF
d_gene: TRBD1; j_gene: TRBJ2-1; v_gene: TRBV3-1/TRBV3-2; abundance: -; CDR3nt: TGTGCCAGCAGCCAAGAAGGGGGCGTTGATGAGCAGTTCTTC; CDR3aa: CASSQEGGVDEQFF
d_gene: -; j_gene: TRBJ1-2; v_gene: TRBV6-5; abundance: -; CDR3nt: TGTGCCAGCAGTTACTCTGGACAGTTTAACTATGGCTACACCTTC; CDR3aa: CASSYSGQFNYGYTF
d_gene: TRBD2; j_gene: TRBJ2-7; v_gene: TRBV11-2; abundance: -; CDR3nt: TGTGCCAGCCTGGGGGAGGGCTCCTACGAGCAGTACTTC; CDR3aa: CASLGEGSYEQYF
d_gene: TRBD2; j_gene: TRBJ2-5; v_gene: TRBV7-2; abundance: -; CDR3nt: TGTGCCAGCAGTTTTAGCGGGTACCAAGAGACCCAGTACTTC; CDR3aa: CASSFSGYQETQYF
d_gene: -; j_gene: TRBJ2-7; v_gene: TRBV7-8; abundance: -; CDR3nt: TGTGCCAGCAGCTTTCCAGGGTCCTACGAGCAGTACTTC; CDR3aa: CASSFPGSYEQYF
d_gene: TRBD1; j_gene: TRBJ1-1; v_gene: TRBV19; abundance: -; CDR3nt: TGTGCCAGTAAGGTTCAGGGGGCAAATCAAGAAGCTTTCTTT; CDR3aa: CASKVQGANQEAFF
d_gene: TRBD1; j_gene: TRBJ2-7; v_gene: TRBV10-3; abundance: -; CDR3nt: TGTGCCATCAAGGACTCGGGACAGGGGGCCTACGAGCAGTACTTC; CDR3aa: CAIKDSGQGAYEQYF
d_gene: -; j_gene: TRBJ2-7; v_gene: TRBV5-6; abundance: once; CDR3nt: TGTGCCAGCAGCTTTCAGACTATGGTGGGTGAGCAGTACTTC; CDR3aa: CASSFQTMVGEQYF
d_gene: -; j_gene: TRBJ2-1; v_gene: TRBV18; abundance: -; CDR3nt: TGTGCCAGCTCACCGATGGGGCACCATGAGCAGTTCTTC; CDR3aa: CASSPMGHHEQFF
d_gene: -; j_gene: TRBJ2-7; v_gene: TRBV7-9; abundance: -; CDR3nt: TGTGCCAGCAGCCCCTCCCCGGCGGGGGACAACGAGCAGTACTTC; CDR3aa: CASSPSPAGDNEQYF
d_gene: -; j_gene: TRBJ1-1; v_gene: TRBV2; abundance: -; CDR3nt: TGTGCCAGCACCCTGACAGGTAACACTGAAGCTTTCTTT; CDR3aa: CASTLTGNTEAFF
d_gene: TRBD1; j_gene: TRBJ2-2; v_gene: TRBV25-1; abundance: -; CDR3nt: TGTGCCAGCAGTGACCTATCCGGGACAGACACCGGGGAGCTGTTTTTT; CDR3aa: CASSDLSGTDTGELFF
d_gene: -; j_gene: TRBJ1-2; v_gene: TRBV7-9; abundance: few; CDR3nt: TGTGCCAGCAGCCCGACAGCAGCTAACTATGGCTACACCTTC; CDR3aa: CASSPTAANYGYTF